This T cell receptor (beta chain) was profiled in a study of T cells in localized non-small cell lung cancer. This clone has just one count. This CDR3 is 15 amino acids long. Per the germline V gene, CDR1 is LGHNA and CDR2 is YNFKEQ. J was trimmed by 10 bases and V by 3 bases; bases with no gene match: 14. TCRdb keeps only in-frame clones here, not all; method: immunoSEQ multiplex PCR. The data show around 50,000 clones, around 83% seen once. The gene calls are TRBV4-2 and TRBJ1-1, with 7 bases identical to TRBD1. Sequencing was performed on PBMCs, taken before any cancer treatment. This sequence was found in a man aged 40-75 years with stage II lung adenocarcinoma. The CDR3: CASSHPHRGYTGAFF. The CDR3 nucleotides are TGTGCCAGCAGCCACCCTCACAGGGGATATACGGGAGCTTTCTTT.